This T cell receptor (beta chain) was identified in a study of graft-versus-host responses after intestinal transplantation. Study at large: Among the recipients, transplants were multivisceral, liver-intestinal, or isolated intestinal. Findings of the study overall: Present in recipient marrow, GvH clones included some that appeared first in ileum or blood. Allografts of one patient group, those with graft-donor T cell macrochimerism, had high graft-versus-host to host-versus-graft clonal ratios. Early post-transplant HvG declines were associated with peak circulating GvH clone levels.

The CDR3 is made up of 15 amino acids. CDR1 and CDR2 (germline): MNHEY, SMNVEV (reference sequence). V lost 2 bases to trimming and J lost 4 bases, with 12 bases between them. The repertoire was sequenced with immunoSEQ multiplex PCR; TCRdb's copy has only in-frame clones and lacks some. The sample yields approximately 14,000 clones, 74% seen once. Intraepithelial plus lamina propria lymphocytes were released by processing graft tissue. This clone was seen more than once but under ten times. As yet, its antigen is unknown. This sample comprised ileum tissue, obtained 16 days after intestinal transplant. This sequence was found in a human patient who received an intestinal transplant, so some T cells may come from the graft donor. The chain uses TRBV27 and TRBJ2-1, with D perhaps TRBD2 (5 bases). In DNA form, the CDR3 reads TGTGCCAGCAGTTTAGCGAGAGGGCCTTACAATGAGCAGTTCTTC. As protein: CASSLARGPYNEQFF.